A selection of T cell receptor beta chains follows, all from one sample in a study of blood T cell repertoires in COVID-19. The table came from immunoSEQ multiplex PCR; TCRdb's copy has only in-frame clones and leaves some out. Of about 400,000 clones in the sample, 85% to 90% were seen once. Sequenced material: PBMCs or T cells enriched from blood (not recorded which). These receptors all come from a woman in her thirties with acute COVID-19. Each CDR3 is given with its conserved first and last residue. D genes are given only for firm matches. A row's size may be missing; if present it is once, few, many or a size class.

clone_size	v_call	cdr3_length	j_call	d_call	cdr3_nt	cdr3_aa
-	TRBV21-1	19	TRBJ2-7	-	TGTGCCAGCAGCAAAGAAGTTACAAGGAGACAGGGGGACGCCTACGAGCAGTACTTC	CASSKEVTRRQGDAYEQYF
-	TRBV15	15	TRBJ1-1	-	TGTGCCACCAGCAGAGGTAACAGGGATAACACTGAAGCTTTCTTT	CATSRGNRDNTEAFF
-	TRBV5-5	14	TRBJ1-2	-	TGTGCCAGCAGCTTGGATTATCCTAACTATGGCTACACCTTC	CASSLDYPNYGYTF
-	TRBV25-1	17	TRBJ2-2	TRBD2	TGTGCCAGCAGTAGGACTGGGCTAGCGGGGGGGCCAGGGGAGCTGTTTTTT	CASSRTGLAGGPGELFF
-	TRBV7-2	15	TRBJ1-2	TRBD1	TGTGCCAGCAGCTTTGTGGGACAGGCCCACTATGGCTACACCTTC	CASSFVGQAHYGYTF
-	TRBV19	13	TRBJ2-1	-	TGTGCCAGTAAACGGGGACTGTACAATGAGCAGTTCTTC	CASKRGLYNEQFF
-	TRBV11-2	13	TRBJ2-7	-	TGTGCCAGCAGCTTAAATACAGGCTACGAGCAGTACTTC	CASSLNTGYEQYF
-	TRBV10-2	15	TRBJ2-7	TRBD2	TGCGCCAGCACCTTCCTAGCGGGGGGACCCTACGAGCAGTACTTC	CASTFLAGGPYEQYF
once	TRBV9	14	TRBJ1-1	-	TGTGCCAGCAGCGGCGGGGGCCTGAACACTGAAGCTTTCTTT	CASSGGGLNTEAFF
-	TRBV2	16	TRBJ2-7	TRBD2	TGTGCCAGCAGGGGCCGGGAGGACGAAAAAGGGTACGAGCAGTACTTC	CASRGREDEKGYEQYF
-	TRBV15	18	TRBJ1-3	-	TGTGCCACCAGCAGAGATCCTGGCCAGGTTTACTCTGGAAACACCATATATTTT	CATSRDPGQVYSGNTIYF
-	TRBV5-1	15	TRBJ2-2	-	TGCGCCAGCAGCTTGGCAGGGATAGGCACCGGGGAGCTGTTTTTT	CASSLAGIGTGELFF